The rows below give T cell receptor beta chains drawn from one sample of a study of T cell responses to AZD1222 COVID-19 vaccine. The method was immunoSEQ multiplex PCR; TCRdb's version includes in-frame clones alone and lacks a portion of them. This sample has 110,000 or so clones; about 89% occur once, and the top ten carry about 4.6%. The material sequenced was peripheral blood, taken 28 days after the second AZD1222 dose. The origin of the receptors is an adult who received the AZD1222 COVID-19 vaccine. The CDR3 runs from the conserved cysteine through the conserved F or W. A D gene is named only where the DNA matches it firmly. Clone size is stated in some rows and not others, as once, few, many or a class when expanded.

v_gene	abundance	j_gene	d_gene	CDR3aa	CDR3nt
TRBV27	-	TRBJ2-7	-	CASSRQGGEQYF	TGTGCCAGCAGCCGACAGGGAGGCGAGCAGTACTTC
TRBV7-2	-	TRBJ2-3	-	CASSLYPSGPPSTDTQYF	TGTGCCAGCAGCTTATACCCGAGCGGGCCCCCTAGCACAGATACGCAGTATTTT
TRBV24-1	-	TRBJ2-3	-	CATSEPSGTDTQYF	TGTGCCACCAGTGAACCGAGCGGAACAGATACGCAGTATTTT
TRBV9	once	TRBJ1-6	TRBD1	CASSVNPRTGLTGGSPLHF	TGTGCCAGCAGCGTAAACCCGAGGACAGGTTTGACCGGGGGGTCACCCCTCCACTTT
TRBV7-8	-	TRBJ2-5	-	CASSGVETQYF	TGTGCCAGCAGCGGGGTGGAGACCCAGTACTTC
TRBV6-5	-	TRBJ1-6	-	CASRRRNEHSPLHF	TGTGCCAGCAGGCGGCGGAACGAGCATTCACCCCTCCACTTT
TRBV25-1	-	TRBJ2-7	-	CASSDDTGTPLTYEQYF	TGTGCCAGCAGTGATGATACAGGAACGCCCTTAACCTACGAGCAGTACTTC
TRBV2	-	TRBJ2-7	TRBD1	CASKRDREYEQYF	TGTGCCAGCAAACGGGACAGGGAATACGAGCAGTACTTC
TRBV6-5	-	TRBJ1-2	-	CASQSLGANYGYTF	TGTGCCAGTCAATCTCTGGGAGCTAACTATGGCTACACCTTC
TRBV6-5	-	TRBJ1-1	TRBD1	CASSLAGGTEAFF	TGTGCCAGCTCGTTGGCAGGGGGGACTGAAGCTTTCTTT
TRBV4-3	-	TRBJ1-2	-	CASSQGVGGYTF	TGCGCCAGCAGCCAAGGGGTTGGTGGCTACACCTTC
TRBV18	-	TRBJ1-1	-	CASSPQGPISEAFF	TGTGCCAGCTCACCCCAGGGGCCTATATCTGAAGCTTTCTTT
TRBV6-2/TRBV6-3	-	TRBJ1-2	TRBD1	CASSLPGTVYGYTF	TGTGCCAGCAGTCTCCCGGGGACAGTCTATGGCTACACCTTC
TRBV2	-	TRBJ2-5	-	CASSESGGTQYF	TGTGCCAGCAGTGAGTCCGGGGGGACCCAGTACTTC
TRBV4-2	-	TRBJ1-4	-	CASSQDPTGAGEKLFF	TGTGCCAGCAGCCAAGACCCCACAGGCGCGGGTGAAAAACTGTTTTTT
TRBV6-6	-	TRBJ2-1	TRBD2	CASSSGLVPNEQFF	TGTGCCAGCAGTTCTGGACTAGTGCCCAATGAGCAGTTCTTC
TRBV7-2	-	TRBJ2-4	TRBD2	CASSPSGGRGNIQYF	TGTGCCAGCAGCCCTAGCGGGGGGCGGGGAAACATTCAGTACTTC
TRBV6-5	-	TRBJ1-2	-	CASRGSVRGVGGYTF	TGTGCCAGCAGGGGTTCCGTTCGGGGGGTAGGCGGCTACACCTTC
TRBV28	-	TRBJ2-2	TRBD1	CASSRGGRWTGELFF	TGTGCCAGCAGTCGAGGGGGCAGATGGACCGGGGAGCTGTTTTTT
TRBV6-1	-	TRBJ2-3	-	CASSDWGTDFTDTQYF	TGTGCCAGCAGTGATTGGGGGACCGATTTCACAGATACGCAGTATTTT
TRBV24-1	-	TRBJ2-1	-	CATSERPYEQFF	TGTGCCACCAGTGAGAGGCCGTATGAGCAGTTCTTC
TRBV19	-	TRBJ1-5	-	CASSIGGYPNQPQHF	TGTGCCAGTAGTATAGGCGGGTATCCCAATCAGCCCCAGCATTTT
TRBV30	few	TRBJ2-5	-	CAWSLGGQETQYF	TGTGCCTGGAGTCTAGGGGGACAAGAGACCCAGTACTTC
TRBV5-1	-	TRBJ1-1	-	CASSLIVNTEAFF	TGCGCCAGCAGCTTGATCGTGAACACTGAAGCTTTCTTT
TRBV15	few	TRBJ2-5	-	CATSRERVGDGKETQYF	TGTGCCACCAGCAGAGAAAGGGTAGGGGACGGAAAAGAGACCCAGTACTTC
TRBV27	-	TRBJ2-7	-	CASSSGVHHYEQYF	TGTGCCAGCAGTTCGGGAGTCCACCACTACGAGCAGTACTTC
TRBV4-2	-	TRBJ2-1	-	CASSQAASPNEQFF	TGTGCCAGCAGCCAAGCGGCTAGTCCCAATGAGCAGTTCTTC
TRBV9	-	TRBJ1-2	-	CASSIGDGINYGYTF	TGTGCCAGCAGCATTGGGGACGGCATTAACTATGGCTACACCTTC
TRBV24-1	-	TRBJ1-1	-	CATRLISPEAFF	TGTGCCACCAGATTGATCTCCCCTGAAGCTTTCTTT
TRBV29-1	-	TRBJ1-2	-	CSVDVEGPIYGYTF	TGCAGCGTTGACGTGGAAGGCCCCATCTATGGCTACACCTTC
TRBV7-2	-	TRBJ2-7	TRBD2	CASSLGGTSDEQYF	TGTGCCAGCAGCTTAGGCGGGACTAGCGACGAGCAGTACTTC
TRBV7-9	-	TRBJ2-1	-	CASSLEREHEQFF	TGTGCCAGCAGCTTAGAACGGGAGCATGAGCAGTTCTTC
TRBV11-3	-	TRBJ2-5	-	CASSLGFRDQETQYF	TGTGCCAGCAGCTTAGGCTTTCGGGATCAAGAGACCCAGTACTTC
TRBV7-3	-	TRBJ2-3	-	CASSLASTDTQYF	TGTGCCAGCAGCTTGGCGAGCACAGATACGCAGTATTTT
TRBV7-3	-	TRBJ2-1	TRBD1	CANGTGLSSYNEQFF	TGTGCCAACGGGACAGGGCTCAGCTCCTACAATGAGCAGTTCTTC
TRBV11-2	-	TRBJ2-3	TRBD2	CASSLYGLAGYTDTQYF	TGTGCCAGCAGCTTATATGGACTAGCGGGGTACACAGATACGCAGTATTTT
TRBV5-5	-	TRBJ2-7	-	CASSFSDFSGNARELQQYF	TGTGCCAGCAGCTTCTCTGACTTCTCCGGGAATGCCAGGGAGTTGCAGCAGTACTTC
TRBV10-3	-	TRBJ2-3	TRBD2	CAIISGGVGTDTQYF	TGTGCCATCATCAGCGGGGGGGTTGGCACAGATACGCAGTATTTT